These T cell receptor beta chains were read from a single sample in a study of CD8+ T cells in alopecia areata. Only in-frame clones appear in the TCRdb table, and some are missing; sequencing was by immunoSEQ multiplex PCR. Among about 87,000 clones listed, around three quarters were seen once. Sequenced here: CD8+ T cells sorted from blood, sampled at week 44, from a patient treated with tofacitinib. All receptors derive from a human donor with alopecia areata. Each CDR3 is given with its conserved first and last residue. Each record gives: D gene, J gene, V gene, clone size, CDR3 protein, CDR3 DNA. D genes are given only for firm matches. Size tells how often a clone was seen (once, few, many) or the class of an expanded clone, and some rows leave it out.

NA,TRBJ1-2,TRBV19,NA,CASRGDYYGYTF,TGTGCCAGCAGGGGAGACTACTATGGCTACACCTTC
NA,TRBJ1-5,TRBV7-8,NA,CASSLGNRDSNQPQHF,TGTGCCAGCAGCTTAGGGAACAGGGATAGCAATCAGCCCCAGCATTTT
TRBD1,TRBJ2-4,TRBV6-1,few,CASSEGQGADIQYF,TGTGCCAGCAGTGAGGGACAGGGGGCGGACATTCAGTACTTC
TRBD1,TRBJ2-7,TRBV10-2,NA,CASTTHPGDSPYEQYF,TGCGCCAGCACCACCCACCCCGGGGACAGTCCCTACGAGCAGTACTTC
NA,TRBJ1-2,TRBV27,NA,CASSLSIGVGYGYTF,TGTGCCAGCAGTTTATCGATCGGGGTTGGGTATGGCTACACCTTC
TRBD2,TRBJ2-3,TRBV2,NA,CASSTRTSGDVSDTQYF,TGTGCCAGCAGCACCCGGACTAGCGGGGACGTGTCAGATACGCAGTATTTT
TRBD1,TRBJ1-1,TRBV6-5,NA,CASSGTGSAEAFF,TGTGCCAGCAGCGGGACAGGGAGCGCTGAAGCTTTCTTT
NA,TRBJ1-6,TRBV6-6,NA,CASSALILGDSPLHF,TGTGCCAGCAGTGCCCTAATTTTGGGGGATTCACCCCTCCACTTT
NA,TRBJ2-2,TRBV12-5,NA,CASTGSVTGELFF,TGTGCTAGTACAGGGAGTGTGACCGGGGAGCTGTTTTTT
NA,TRBJ1-2,TRBV25-1,NA,CASGGGQSNYGYTF,TGTGCCAGCGGTGGAGGTCAGTCCAACTATGGCTACACCTTC
NA,TRBJ2-3,TRBV11-2,NA,CASSPDWASSTDTQYF,TGTGCCAGCAGCCCAGACTGGGCTTCTAGCACAGATACGCAGTATTTT
NA,TRBJ2-2,TRBV6-5,NA,CASSFTGIGGELFF,TGTGCCAGCAGTTTTACTGGGATTGGCGGGGAGCTGTTTTTT
TRBD1,TRBJ2-3,TRBV27,NA,CASRTGGALTDTQYF,TGTGCCAGCAGGACAGGGGGCGCGTTGACAGATACGCAGTATTTT
TRBD2,TRBJ2-1,TRBV2,NA,CASSGRTSGGAGEQFF,TGTGCCAGCAGCGGGAGGACTAGCGGGGGGGCAGGTGAGCAGTTCTTC
NA,TRBJ2-5,TRBV27,once,CASRGEETQYF,TGTGCCAGCAGGGGGGAGGAGACCCAGTACTTC
NA,TRBJ2-1,TRBV7-9,NA,CASSLASSYNEQFF,TGTGCCAGCAGCTTAGCATCCTCCTACAATGAGCAGTTCTTC
TRBD1,TRBJ1-1,TRBV27,NA,CASSLIGTGGTTEAFF,TGTGCCAGCAGTTTGATCGGGACAGGTGGTACCACTGAAGCTTTCTTT
TRBD1,TRBJ1-2,TRBV9,NA,CASSVSGGNYGYTF,TGTGCCAGCAGCGTCTCAGGGGGAAACTATGGCTACACCTTC
NA,TRBJ2-6,TRBV19,NA,CASSGPRGANVLTF,TGTGCCAGTAGTGGCCCTCGAGGGGCCAACGTCCTGACTTTC
NA,TRBJ2-7,TRBV2,NA,CASSIIAGEQYF,TGTGCCAGCAGTATAATAGCCGGCGAGCAGTACTTC
NA,TRBJ2-7,TRBV7-2,few,CASSLAHGLYEQYF,TGTGCCAGCAGCTTAGCTCACGGGCTATACGAGCAGTACTTC
TRBD2,TRBJ2-1,TRBV7-2,once,CASSSLAGGADEQFF,TGTGCCAGCAGCTCCCTAGCGGGGGGGGCGGATGAGCAGTTCTTC
TRBD1,TRBJ1-1,TRBV7-9,few,CASSSNRGNTEAFF,TGTGCCAGCAGCTCAAACAGGGGGAACACTGAAGCTTTCTTT
TRBD1,TRBJ2-7,TRBV6-5,NA,CASSPYRGYEQYF,TGTGCCAGCAGTCCTTACAGGGGCTACGAGCAGTACTTC
NA,TRBJ1-1,TRBV27,NA,CASRDRTFTEAFF,TGTGCCAGCAGAGACAGGACATTTACTGAAGCTTTCTTT
TRBD2,TRBJ2-3,TRBV4-3,NA,CASSQEDVQGGSGGADTQYF,TGCGCCAGCAGCCAAGAAGACGTCCAAGGAGGTAGCGGGGGGGCAGATACGCAGTATTTT
TRBD1,TRBJ1-4,TRBV5-1,few,CASSGGTGGEGEKLFF,TGCGCCAGCAGCGGAGGGACAGGGGGTGAGGGTGAAAAACTGTTTTTT
NA,TRBJ2-2,TRBV9,NA,CASSVDGGANTGELFF,TGTGCCAGCAGCGTAGACGGGGGAGCGAACACCGGGGAGCTGTTTTTT
NA,TRBJ1-1,TRBV9,NA,CASSQTGIYTEAFF,TGTGCCAGCAGCCAAACAGGGATTTACACTGAAGCTTTCTTT
NA,TRBJ2-4,TRBV2,NA,CASSSRDGLAKNIQYF,TGTGCCAGCAGTTCCCGGGACGGATTAGCCAAAAACATTCAGTACTTC
TRBD1,TRBJ1-1,TRBV6-5,few,CASSYGQGEAFF,TGTGCCAGCAGTTACGGACAGGGTGAAGCTTTCTTT
NA,TRBJ1-1,TRBV9,NA,CASSVKVNTEAFF,TGTGCCAGCAGCGTAAAGGTGAACACTGAAGCTTTCTTT
NA,TRBJ2-1,TRBV7-9,NA,CASSLGWNEQFF,TGTGCCAGCAGCTTAGGTTGGAATGAGCAGTTCTTC
NA,TRBJ2-2,TRBV7-8,NA,CASSLDGELFF,TGTGCCAGCAGCTTAGATGGGGAGCTGTTTTTT
NA,TRBJ2-7,TRBV30,once,CAWSAGATYEQYF,TGTGCCTGGAGCGCCGGGGCGACCTACGAGCAGTACTTC
TRBD2,TRBJ2-3,TRBV7-3,few,CASSSGLADYTDTQYF,TGTGCCAGCAGCTCGGGACTAGCCGACTACACAGATACGCAGTATTTT
NA,TRBJ1-1,TRBV6-6,NA,CASRDGEAFF,TGTGCCAGCAGAGACGGTGAAGCTTTCTTT
NA,TRBJ1-6,TRBV4-1,NA,CASSQDRAVPSSYNSPLHF,TGCGCCAGCAGCCAAGATCGGGCAGTTCCGAGCTCCTATAATTCACCCCTCCACTTT
TRBD1,TRBJ1-1,TRBV29-1,NA,CSVTGEGTEAFF,TGCAGCGTTACAGGGGAAGGGACTGAAGCTTTCTTT
NA,TRBJ1-1,TRBV4-3,NA,CASSQVGGNTEAFF,TGCGCCAGCAGCCAAGTAGGGGGGAACACTGAAGCTTTCTTT
NA,TRBJ2-6,TRBV7-2,once,CASSTREGSSGANVLTF,TGTGCCAGCAGCACCAGAGAGGGGAGCTCTGGGGCCAACGTCCTGACTTTC
NA,TRBJ1-1,TRBV5-1,few,CASSLAGSLEAFF,TGCGCCAGCAGCTTAGCAGGATCCCTTGAAGCTTTCTTT
NA,TRBJ1-2,TRBV14,NA,CASSQEKTAYYGYTF,TGTGCCAGCAGCCAAGAAAAGACAGCATACTATGGCTACACCTTC
NA,TRBJ1-2,TRBV7-2,few,CASSLGIGGTGYTF,TGTGCCAGCAGCTTAGGGATTGGGGGTACTGGCTACACCTTC
NA,TRBJ2-3,TRBV7-2,NA,CASSLGLGGVTDTQYF,TGTGCCAGCAGCTTAGGGTTAGGCGGGGTCACAGATACGCAGTATTTT
NA,TRBJ2-1,TRBV6-5,few,CASSYGYEQFF,TGTGCCAGCAGTTACGGCTATGAGCAGTTCTTC
TRBD1,TRBJ2-3,TRBV2,NA,CASAPPGQTNIDTQYF,TGTGCCAGCGCGCCTCCGGGACAGACAAATATAGATACGCAGTATTTT
NA,TRBJ1-5,TRBV7-9,NA,CASSSPDGDQPQHF,TGTGCCAGCAGCTCCCCAGATGGAGATCAGCCCCAGCATTTT
TRBD1,TRBJ2-2,TRBV7-8,few,CASSLGGGTGGELFF,TGTGCCAGCAGCTTAGGTGGCGGGACAGGAGGGGAGCTGTTTTTT
NA,TRBJ2-6,TRBV5-6,NA,CASSFLLSGANVLTF,TGTGCCAGCAGCTTCTTGCTCTCTGGGGCCAACGTCCTGACTTTC